Included here is one TCR beta chain sequence, with context. Participants' own reports of clinical history determined their cohort assignment. This sample was taken from a study of blood T cell repertoires in COVID-19. Study summary: Nucleic acid was either cDNA or gDNA, and it came from T cells, B-cell-depleted T cells, or PBMCs.

The trim removed 4 bases at V and 6 bases at J, leaving 4 bases unmatched. Per the germline V gene, CDR1 is LGHNT and CDR2 is FRNRAP. This CDR3 contains 16 residues. In the authors' methods: Nucleated cell number was recorded as an estimate derived from reference gene primer amplification. The data were produced by immunoSEQ multiplex PCR, yet TCRdb's version contains in-frame clones alone and is incomplete. D and trimming come from the DNA, and the V and J calls and clone size come from that table. This sample has 350,000 to 450,000 clones, with 80% to 95% found just once. The sequenced sample was PBMCs or T cells enriched from blood (not recorded which). The gene calls are TRBV12-5 and TRBJ2-1; 15 nucleotides match TRBD2. The TCR sequence derives from a woman aged 40 to 50 who had been exposed to COVID-19. Here the CDR3 DNA reads TGTGCTAGTGGTTCCTGGACTAGCGGGGGGGCCAATGAGCAGTTCTTC. Its translation is CASGSWTSGGANEQFF.